The following is a TCR beta chain sequence with its context. Its antigen remains unknown. Germline-derived CDR1 and CDR2 are LGHDT and YNNKEL (reference sequence). The CDR3 covers 15 residues. V trimming: 6 bases; J trimming: 0 bases; junction bases outside the gene matches: 5. The sample comes from a study of T cells after yellow fever vaccination. It was through 5'RACE template switching that TCR cDNA was made, with a universal primer site and UMIs added. From the 5' RACE reads, TCRdb called clonotypes with MiXCR, one entry per CDR3 protein. The sample includes a few hundred thousand distinct CDR3 sequences, approximately 4% of them seen just once. Points from the study as a whole: When the response was secondary, it was weaker but reached its peak faster, day 5 versus 15. Clonotype sharing between CD4 and CD8 compartments was small.

The receptor's source is a man younger than 30 who received the YFV17D yellow fever vaccine. This specimen consisted of PBMCs, obtained 5 days after the yellow fever booster vaccination. The J gene is TRBJ1-3, the V gene TRBV3-1; 7 bases fit TRBD1. The CDR3 region has the DNA TGTGCCAGCAGACAGGGGACGAGCTCTGGAAACACCATATATTTT. Translated, it gives CASRQGTSSGNTIYF.